The source of this T cell receptor (beta chain) is a study of response to subunit inactivated influenza vaccine. TCRdb independently ran MiXCR on the RT-PCR reads; one entry per CDR3 protein. The table includes about 190,000 distinct CDR3 sequences, approximately 15% detected once. Only a few counts were recorded for this clonotype. The CDR3 extends over 17 amino acids. The germline V and J ends were trimmed by 4 bases and 1 base, with 19 bases remaining between them. Sequences were derived from CD8+ T cells sorted from PBMCs, sampled 5 to 6 days after vaccination. This clonotype was obtained from a man aged 50-59 years who received an inactivated influenza vaccine. V and J are TRBV12-3 or TRBV12-4 and TRBJ2-5, with a possible D match to TRBD2 (8 bases). The CDR3 DNA reads TGTGCCAGCAGTTCGACCCGGGAGGGGGCGATCCAAGAGACCCAGTACTTC. It specifies CASSSTREGAIQETQYF.